The 13 T cell receptor beta chains in this list originate from one sample, sequenced in a study of CD8 T cells in Susac syndrome. A quantity of roughly 0.5 to 1 ug RNA underwent reverse transcription using random hexamers. TCRdb reprocessed the immunoSEQ multiplex PCR reads via MiXCR and lists one record per CDR3 protein. The data show under 200,000 distinct CDR3 sequences, with around 96% seen just once and less than 0.2% held by the top ten. Sequenced material: CD8+ T cells from PBMCs. The receptors here all came from a human donor with multiple sclerosis.

V usage is TRBV3-1 and J usage is TRBJ2-5; D is ambiguous. The CDR3 runs to 17 residues. The germline V gene encodes CDR1 LGHDT and CDR2 YNNKEL (reference sequence). V lost 3 bases and J lost 5, with 22 bases in between. As DNA, the CDR3 is TGTGCCAGCAGCCAGCTCCTCAGACACCGACCTGAGGAGACCCAGTACTTC. It is translated as CASSQLLRHRPEETQYF.

This clonotype was counted once. The chain is built from TRBV9 and TRBJ2-7; no definite D call. The CDR3 runs to 16 residues. Trimming shortened V by 0 bases and J by 5 bases, and 18 bases separated the two germline ends. Germline V lookup: CDR1 SGDLS, CDR2 YYNGEE. Here the CDR3 DNA reads TGTGCCAGCAGCGTAGATTCTGGGCTAGATCCGGACGAGCAGTACTTC. Its protein is CASSVDSGLDPDEQYF. Supplemented by reference TRBV9 and TRBJ2-7, the full variable domain reads DSGVTQTPKHLITATGQRVTLRCSPRSGDLSVYWYQQSLDQGLQFLIQYYNGEERAKGNILERFSAQQFPDLHSELNLSSLELGDSALYFCASSVDSGLDPDEQYFGPGTRLTVT.

The gene calls are TRBV12-5 and TRBJ1-2; D is possibly TRBD1 (6 bases). Looked up from germline, CDR1 is LGHNT and CDR2 is FRNRAP. V lost 7 bases to trimming and J lost 2 bases, with 11 bases between them. This CDR3 is built from 13 residues. CDR3 nucleotide sequence: TGTGCTAGTGCCACGCAGGGGAACTATGGCTACACCTTC. Its protein product is CASATQGNYGYTF. Variable domain in full (rest from reference TRBV12-5 and TRBJ1-2): DARVTQTPRHKVTEMGQEVTMRCQPILGHNTVFWYRQTMMQGLELLAYFRNRAPLDDSGMPKDRFSAEMPDATLATLKIQPSEPRDSAVYFCASATQGNYGYTFGSGTRLTVV.

The chain carries TRBV7-3 and TRBJ1-1; no clear D gene. Trimming pared 2 bases from V and 4 bases from J, leaving 8 bases between. The CDR3 is made up of 13 amino acids. Per germline, CDR1 SGHTA and CDR2 FQGTGA. The CDR3 is CASSLVAGTEAFF. The CDR3 DNA is TGTGCCAGCAGCTTAGTGGCCGGCACTGAAGCTTTCTTT. The full variable domain, rest sourced from reference TRBV7-3 and TRBJ1-1, is GAGVSQTPSNKVTEKGKYVELRCDPISGHTALYWYRQSLGQGPEFLIYFQGTGAADDSGLPNDRFFAVRPEGSVSTLKIQRTERGDSAVYLCASSLVAGTEAFFGQGTRLTVV.

The J gene is TRBJ2-7, the V gene TRBV4-1, with D perhaps TRBD2 (5 bases). Germline CDR1 MGHRA, CDR2 YSYEKL. This CDR3 is 16 amino acids long. The V end lost 1 base, the J end lost 1 base, and 14 bases lay between the germline ends. The CDR3 protein is CASSQGEGIRSYEQYF. DNA for the CDR3: TGCGCCAGCAGCCAAGGTGAGGGAATACGATCCTACGAGCAGTACTTC.

The chain is built from TRBV28 and TRBJ1-5, with D hard to call. V lost 6 bases and J lost 1, with 7 bases in between. Germline V CDR1 and CDR2: MDHEN, SYDVKM. This CDR3 contains 13 residues. In DNA, the CDR3 is TGTGCCAGCAGAGACCTGAGCAATCAGCCCCAGCATTTT. The encoded protein is CASRDLSNQPQHF.

This chain uses TRBV9 with TRBJ2-3; 9 nucleotides match TRBD1. Germline-derived CDR1 and CDR2 are SGDLS and YYNGEE. This CDR3 is 16 amino acids long. Trimming cost V 4 bases and J 3 bases; bases outside gene matches: 9. In nucleotides, the CDR3 is TGTGCCAGCAGCTCGGAACAGGGGGCCGTAACAGATACGCAGTATTTT. Translated: CASSSEQGAVTDTQYF.

The chain carries TRBV27 and TRBJ1-2; D gene unclear. Germline assignment: CDR1 MNHEY and CDR2 SMNVEV (reference sequence). CDR3 length equals 15 residues. The V gene lost 2 bases and the J gene lost 4 bases, with 14 bases spanning the gap. The CDR3 region is CASSLGRSTAYGYTF. For the CDR3, the DNA is TGTGCCAGCAGTTTAGGCCGCAGTACCGCCTATGGCTACACCTTC.

CDR3 DNA: TGTGCCACCAGCGGAGGCTCAGGAGCGGTCGGCTACACCTTC. Translation gives CATSGGSGAVGYTF. This chain joins TRBV15 and TRBJ1-2; D not resolved. The CDR3 is made up of 14 amino acids. Trimming left V 5 bases short and J 8 bases short, with 18 bases between. The germline gives CDR1 LNHNV, CDR2 YYDKDF (reference sequence).

Worth noting for this clonotype: Relative to the germline gene, one junction end is altered; a read error may explain this. The chain combines TRBV7-7 with TRBJ2-7; 8 bases fit TRBD2. Germline V CDR1 and CDR2: SSHAT, FNYEAQ (reference sequence). This CDR3 spans 15 amino acids. The CDR3 here is CASSLERAGVHEQYF. Here the CDR3 DNA reads TGTGCTAGCAGCTTAGAACGAGCGGGAGTCCACGAGCAGTACTTC. Full variable domain (outside the CDR3, taken from reference TRBV7-7 and TRBJ2-7): GAGVSQSPRYKVTKRGQDVTLRCDPISSHATLYWYQQALGQGPEFLTYFNYEAQPDKSGLPSDRFSAERPEGSISTLTIQRTEQRDSAMYRCASSLERAGVHEQYFGPGTRLTVT.

The CDR3 loop reads CASRAPGGLSSYNEQFF. CDR3 bases: TGTGCCAGCCGAGCCCCGGGGGGCCTTAGCTCCTACAATGAGCAGTTCTTC. The rearrangement links TRBV11-2 to TRBJ2-1; TRBD2 might be the D (7 bases). CDR3 length equals 17 residues. Trimming cost V 8 bases and J 0 bases, with 20 bases left between them. Germline V gene lookup returns CDR1 SGHAT and CDR2 FQNNGV.

This clonotype appeared a few times. The rearrangement uses TRBV29-1 and TRBJ2-1; no firm D call. Germline V gene sequence: CDR1 SQVTM, CDR2 ANQGSEA. Trimming removed 3 bases from V and 4 bases from J, with 4 bases in between. CDR3 length: 11 residues. CDR3 in DNA: TGCAGCGTTGAGTATTACAATGAGCAGTTCTTC. It specifies CSVEYYNEQFF.

The chain links TRBV28 to TRBJ2-7; the D gene could be TRBD1 or TRBD2 (5 bases each). V shed 10 bases and J shed 2 bases, with 15 bases lying between them. Germline values: CDR1 MDHEN, CDR2 SYDVKM. There are 13 residues in the CDR3. The CDR3 reads CATRTRGTYEQYF. For the CDR3, the DNA is TGTGCCACCCGAACGAGGGGCACCTACGAGCAGTACTTC.